Shown below are 8 T cell receptor beta chains from a single sample sequenced in a study of Graves' ophthalmopathy and Graves' hyperthyroidism. The authors amplified TCR beta CDR3 regions from RNA transcripts. RT-PCR in the first round used HTBI primers; a second-round multiplex PCR followed. TCRdb passed the multiplex PCR reads through MiXCR, listing each CDR3 protein once. This table has about 590,000 distinct CDR3 sequences, less than 45% appearing once. The sequenced sample consisted of peripheral blood or thyroid tissue (not recorded which). All receptors derive from an adult man with Graves' hyperthyroidism.

Ten or more counts support this clonotype. The rearrangement links TRBV7-8 to TRBJ1-5, with D unresolved. The CDR3 totals 14 residues. Between the trimmed V and J ends, which lost 5 bases and 0 bases, there was a span of 8 bases. The germline V gene has CDR1 SGHVS and CDR2 FQNEAQ. The CDR3 spells CASSTGPSNQPQHF. The CDR3 DNA reads as TGTGCCAGCAGCACCGGACCTAGCAATCAGCCCCAGCATTTT.

This chain links TRBV7-3 with TRBJ1-5, with D unresolved. The V end lost 4 bases, the J end lost 10 bases, and 5 bases lay between the germline ends. The CDR3 is made up of 10 amino acids. Per the germline V gene, CDR1 is SGHTA and CDR2 is FQGTGA. The CDR3, as DNA: TGTGCCAGCAGCTGGGGACCCCAGCATTTT. It codes for CASSWGPQHF.

The rearrangement uses TRBV10-3 and TRBJ2-5, with TRBD1 matching over 9 bases. Germline CDR1 is ENHRY and CDR2 is SYGVKD. V dropped 7 bases and J dropped 4; count of bases not matched to a gene: 4. The CDR3 covers 13 residues. CDR3 sequence: CAINRDRVETQYF. The CDR3 DNA follows: TGTGCCATCAATCGGGACAGGGTAGAGACCCAGTACTTC.

Turning to this clonotype: This may stem from a read error, because a much larger clone lies one nucleotide away. This chain links TRBV25-1 with TRBJ2-7, with D tentatively TRBD1 (5 bases). V was cut by 6 bases and J by 12 bases, with 18 bases left in between. In germline, CDR1 is MGHDK, CDR2 SYGVNS. The CDR3 runs to 12 residues. In nucleotides, the CDR3 is TGTGCCAGCAGCGATGGACACGCCCCGTCGTACTTC. Translation: CASSDGHAPSYF.

The chain combines TRBV29-1 with TRBJ2-5; D perhaps matches TRBD1 (6 bases). V lost 7 bases and J lost 2, with 17 bases in between. There are 14 residues in the CDR3. Germline lookup yields CDR1 SQVTM and CDR2 ANQGSEA. Here the CDR3 DNA reads TGCAGCGCCCAGGGGTTAGTTGCGCAAGAGACCCAGTACTTC. Protein sequence: CSAQGLVAQETQYF.

The chain uses TRBV3-1 and TRBJ2-5, with a possible D match to TRBD1 (5 bases). This CDR3 has 14 residues. V lost 0 bases and J lost 2, with 7 bases in between. From germline, CDR1 is LGHDT and CDR2 YNNKEL (reference sequence). The CDR3 DNA reads TGTGCCAGCAGCCAAGATTACAGGCAAGAGACCCAGTACTTC. As protein: CASSQDYRQETQYF.

The table lists this clonotype with many counts. V gene TRBV7-9 combines with J gene TRBJ2-6; 7 bases are a match to TRBD1. The CDR3 has 20 residues. V gave up 5 bases and J gave up 4 bases; unmatched junction bases: 20. Germline V gene sequence: CDR1 SEHNR, CDR2 FQNEAQ (reference sequence). CDR3: CASSRLVPGQPYRGANVLTF. In nucleotides, the CDR3 is TGTGCCAGCAGCCGGCTAGTGCCGGGACAGCCCTACAGGGGGGCCAACGTCCTGACTTTC.

The chain links TRBV7-3 to TRBJ2-3, with D tentatively TRBD1 or TRBD2 (5 bases each). V lost 1 base and J lost 0, with 14 bases in between. The CDR3 contains 17 residues. Germline V gene data show CDR1 as SGHTA and CDR2 as FQGTGA. The CDR3 reads CASSLMGGWGSTDTQYF. CDR3 nucleotide sequence: TGTGCCAGCAGCTTAATGGGCGGGTGGGGCAGCACAGATACGCAGTATTTT.